This TCR beta chain was sequenced in a study of cytotoxic CD8 clonotypes in ibrutinib-treated CLL. The overall study: The patient breakdown showed some eleven relapsed/refractory and under 16 treatment-naive cases, with under 18 IGHV unmutated.

There are 12 residues in the CDR3. Between the trimmed V and J ends, which lost 3 bases and 11 bases, there was a span of 14 bases. Germline-derived CDR1 and CDR2 are SGHDN and FVKESK. General observations from the study: Elevated clonality accompanied ibrutinib response, with a return toward baseline values at progression. Once treatment began, public clonotypes, which were uncommon, contracted or stayed stable.

With sequencing, the targeted depth ranged from 1 in 200,000 to 1 in 1 million T cells. Sequencing used immunoSEQ multiplex PCR; TCRdb keeps in-frame clones, though not all of them. This table has about 140,000 clones, 75% to 85% appearing once. With respect to this clone: What it binds is unknown.

The rearrangement links TRBV14 to TRBJ2-7; D is undetermined. The clonotype comes from a human donor with chronic lymphocytic leukemia. Sequencing was performed on PBMCs, taken after 36 months of ibrutinib treatment. As DNA, the CDR3 is TGTGCCAGCAGCCACCCGGGTACAAGGAAGTACTTC. It translates to CASSHPGTRKYF.